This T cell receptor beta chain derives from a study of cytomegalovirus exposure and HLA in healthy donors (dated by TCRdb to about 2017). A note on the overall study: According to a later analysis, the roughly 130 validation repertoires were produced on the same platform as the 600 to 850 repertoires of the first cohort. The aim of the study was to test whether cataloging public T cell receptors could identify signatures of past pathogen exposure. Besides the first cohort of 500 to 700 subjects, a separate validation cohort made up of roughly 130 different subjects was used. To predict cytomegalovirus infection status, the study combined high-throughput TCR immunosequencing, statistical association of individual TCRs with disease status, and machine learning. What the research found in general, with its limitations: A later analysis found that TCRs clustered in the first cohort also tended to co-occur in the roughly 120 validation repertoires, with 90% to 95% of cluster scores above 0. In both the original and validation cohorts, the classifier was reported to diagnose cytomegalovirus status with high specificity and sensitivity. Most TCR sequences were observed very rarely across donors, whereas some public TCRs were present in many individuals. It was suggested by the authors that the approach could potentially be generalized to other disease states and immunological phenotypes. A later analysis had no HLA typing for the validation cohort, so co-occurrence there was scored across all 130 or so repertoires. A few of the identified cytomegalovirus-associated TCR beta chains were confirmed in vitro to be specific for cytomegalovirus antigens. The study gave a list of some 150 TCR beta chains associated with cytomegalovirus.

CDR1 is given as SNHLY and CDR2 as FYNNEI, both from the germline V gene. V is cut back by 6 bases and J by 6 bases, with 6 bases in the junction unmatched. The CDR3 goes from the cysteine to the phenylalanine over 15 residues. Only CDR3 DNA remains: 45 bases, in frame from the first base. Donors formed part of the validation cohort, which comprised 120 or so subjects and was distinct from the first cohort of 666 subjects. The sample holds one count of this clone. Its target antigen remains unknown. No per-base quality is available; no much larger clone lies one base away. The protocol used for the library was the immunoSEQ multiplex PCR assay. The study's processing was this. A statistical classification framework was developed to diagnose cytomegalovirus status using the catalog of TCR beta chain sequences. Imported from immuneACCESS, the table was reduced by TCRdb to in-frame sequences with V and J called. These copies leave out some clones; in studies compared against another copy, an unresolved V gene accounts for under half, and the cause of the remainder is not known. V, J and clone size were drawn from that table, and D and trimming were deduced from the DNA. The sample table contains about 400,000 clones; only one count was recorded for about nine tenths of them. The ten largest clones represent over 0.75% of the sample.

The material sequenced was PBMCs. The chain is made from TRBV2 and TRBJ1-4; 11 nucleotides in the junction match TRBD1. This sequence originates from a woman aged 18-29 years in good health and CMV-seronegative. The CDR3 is CASSGDRGFDEKLFF. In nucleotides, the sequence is TGTGCCAGCAGCGGGGACAGGGGGTTTGATGAAAAACTGTTTTTT. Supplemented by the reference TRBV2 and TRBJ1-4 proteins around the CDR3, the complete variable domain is EPEVTQTPSHQVTQMGQEVILRCVPISNHLYFYWYRQILGQKVEFLVSFYNNEISEKSEIFDDQFSVERPDGSNFTLKIRSTKLEDSAMYFCASSGDRGFDEKLFFGSGTQLSVL.